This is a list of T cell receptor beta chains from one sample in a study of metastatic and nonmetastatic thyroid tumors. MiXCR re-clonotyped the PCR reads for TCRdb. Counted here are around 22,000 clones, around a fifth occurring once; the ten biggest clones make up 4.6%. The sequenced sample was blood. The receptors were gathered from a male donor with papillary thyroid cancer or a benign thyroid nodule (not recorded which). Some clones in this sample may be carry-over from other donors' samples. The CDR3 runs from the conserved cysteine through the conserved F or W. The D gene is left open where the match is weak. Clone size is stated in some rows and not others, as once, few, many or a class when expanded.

CDR3: CTSSLAGSSSNENTIYF
DNA: TGTACCAGCAGCTTAGCGGGCAGTTCCTCAAACGAAAACACCATATATTTT
V: TRBV11-1
J: TRBJ1-3
size: .
D: .

CDR3: CASSSGGASGYNEQFF
DNA: TGTGCCAGCAGTTCTGGAGGGGCTAGCGGTTACAATGAGCAGTTCTTC
V: TRBV4-2
J: TRBJ2-1
size: .
D: TRBD2

CDR3: CSARDRDSMYYGYTF
DNA: TGCAGTGCTAGAGATCGGGATTCCATGTACTATGGCTACACCTTC
V: TRBV20-1
J: TRBJ1-2
size: many
D: .

CDR3: CASSYSAAGGDTQYF
DNA: TGTGCCAGCAGTTACTCAGCAGCGGGCGGAGATACGCAGTATTTT
V: TRBV6-5
J: TRBJ2-3
size: many
D: .

CDR3: CATSDLFGSGYTF
DNA: TGTGCCACCAGTGATTTGTTCGGGAGTGGCTACACCTTC
V: TRBV24-1
J: TRBJ1-2
size: medium-sized
D: .

CDR3: CASSLGQGGGYTF
DNA: TGTGCCAGCAGTTTGGGACAGGGGGGCGGCTACACCTTC
V: TRBV12-3/TRBV12-4
J: TRBJ1-2
size: medium-sized
D: TRBD1

CDR3: CASTLRVAGYEQYF
DNA: TGTGCCAGCACTCTGCGAGTAGCGGGCTACGAGCAGTACTTC
V: TRBV28
J: TRBJ2-7
size: .
D: TRBD2

CDR3: CATSEPQGSDTQYF
DNA: TGTGCCACCAGTGAACCCCAGGGTTCAGATACGCAGTATTTT
V: TRBV24-1
J: TRBJ2-3
size: few
D: .

CDR3: CASSQEDFETQYF
DNA: TGTGCCAGCAGCCAAGAAGACTTTGAGACCCAGTACTTC
V: TRBV3-1
J: TRBJ2-5
size: many
D: .

CDR3: CSAPTGTGGDSPLHF
DNA: TGCAGTGCACCGACCGGGACAGGGGGCGATTCACCCCTCCACTTT
V: TRBV20-1
J: TRBJ1-6
size: .
D: TRBD1

CDR3: CASSSQGLARYNEQFF
DNA: TGTGCCAGCAGTTCGCAGGGACTAGCGCGATACAATGAGCAGTTCTTC
V: TRBV28
J: TRBJ2-1
size: few
D: TRBD2

CDR3: CASSGLLRETVNQPQHF
DNA: TGCGCCAGCAGTGGATTATTGCGCGAGACGGTGAATCAGCCCCAGCATTTT
V: TRBV6-1
J: TRBJ1-5
size: few
D: .

CDR3: CASTGGFNEQYF
DNA: TGTGCCAGCACAGGGGGCTTCAACGAGCAGTACTTC
V: TRBV6-1
J: TRBJ2-7
size: few
D: TRBD1

CDR3: CASSGRGQETQYF
DNA: TGCGCCAGCAGCGGCAGGGGCCAAGAGACCCAGTACTTC
V: TRBV5-1
J: TRBJ2-5
size: many
D: .

CDR3: CASSQAHQGGQPQHF
DNA: TGCGCCAGCAGCCAAGCCCATCAGGGGGGTCAGCCCCAGCATTTT
V: TRBV4-1
J: TRBJ1-5
size: many
D: TRBD1

CDR3: CASSLTTGGLETQYF
DNA: TGCGCCAGCAGCTTAACAACAGGGGGTCTGGAGACCCAGTACTTC
V: TRBV5-1
J: TRBJ2-5
size: many
D: TRBD1

CDR3: CASTLLTSGSNTGELFF
DNA: TGTGCCAGCACACTTCTGACTAGCGGATCGAACACCGGGGAGCTGTTTTTT
V: TRBV2
J: TRBJ2-2
size: many
D: TRBD2

CDR3: CASRTSGIRNEQFF
DNA: TGTGCCTCGAGGACTAGCGGGATCAGGAATGAGCAGTTCTTC
V: TRBV19
J: TRBJ2-1
size: medium-sized
D: TRBD2

CDR3: CASAISGSGADTQYF
DNA: TGTGCCAGCGCGATCAGCGGGAGTGGTGCAGATACGCAGTATTTT
V: TRBV18
J: TRBJ2-3
size: .
D: TRBD2

CDR3: CASSLSWQTFYERYF
DNA: TGTGCCAGCAGCTTATCCTGGCAGACCTTCTACGAGCGGTACTTC
V: TRBV7-9
J: TRBJ2-7
size: .
D: .

CDR3: CASSLGGSREEQYF
DNA: TGTGCCAGCAGTTTAGGGGGGTCGAGAGAGGAGCAGTATTTT
V: TRBV27
J: TRBJ2-3
size: .
D: .

CDR3: CASSVQGTSLHF
DNA: TGTGCCAGCAGCGTACAGGGAACTAGCCTCCACTTT
V: TRBV7-9
J: TRBJ1-6
size: many
D: .

CDR3: CAEGTRTGINTGELFF
DNA: TGTGCAGAGGGCACCAGGACAGGGATAAACACCGGGGAGCTGTTTTTT
V: TRBV11-2
J: TRBJ2-2
size: many
D: TRBD1

CDR3: CASSLDTLANTGELFF
DNA: TGTGCCAGCAGCTTGGACACACTCGCGAACACCGGGGAGCTGTTTTTT
V: TRBV11-1
J: TRBJ2-2
size: many
D: .

CDR3: CASSLWAGHEQYF
DNA: TGTGCCAGCAGTCTATGGGCCGGCCACGAGCAGTACTTC
V: TRBV2
J: TRBJ2-7
size: many
D: .

CDR3: CASSHHLSGTTYEQYF
DNA: TGCGCCAGCAGCCACCACCTGAGCGGGACTACCTACGAGCAGTACTTC
V: TRBV4-1
J: TRBJ2-7
size: .
D: TRBD2

CDR3: CASSEAEGTEAFF
DNA: TGTGCCAGCAGTGAAGCAGAGGGCACTGAAGCTTTCTTT
V: TRBV6-1
J: TRBJ1-1
size: medium-sized
D: .

CDR3: CATSRQASYEQYF
DNA: TGTGCCACCAGCAGGCAGGCCTCCTACGAGCAGTACTTC
V: TRBV15
J: TRBJ2-7
size: medium-sized
D: .

CDR3: CASSLNTGELFF
DNA: TGTGCCAGCAGCTTAAACACCGGGGAGCTGTTTTTT
V: TRBV27
J: TRBJ2-2
size: many
D: .

CDR3: CASSDPGTSQFF
DNA: TGTGCCAGCAGTGACCCCGGGACCTCGCAGTTCTTC
V: TRBV25-1
J: TRBJ2-1
size: many
D: .

CDR3: CASNTLGPKGNSPLHF
DNA: TGCGCCAGCAACACCTTGGGGCCGAAGGGGAATTCACCCCTCCACTTT
V: TRBV5-1
J: TRBJ1-6
size: .
D: .

CDR3: CASSLDQGPYEQYF
DNA: TGCGCCAGCAGCTTGGACCAAGGGCCCTACGAGCAGTACTTC
V: TRBV5-1
J: TRBJ2-7
size: .
D: .

CDR3: CASRDEYEGYEQYF
DNA: TGTGCCAGCAGGGACGAATACGAAGGTTACGAGCAGTACTTC
V: TRBV28
J: TRBJ2-7
size: medium-sized
D: .

CDR3: CATSGLAGEEQYF
DNA: TGTGCCACCTCCGGACTAGCGGGAGAGGAGCAGTACTTC
V: TRBV15
J: TRBJ2-7
size: few
D: TRBD2

CDR3: CASSQVVTSGWEQYF
DNA: TGCGCCAGCAGCCAAGTTGTGACTAGCGGATGGGAGCAGTACTTC
V: TRBV4-1
J: TRBJ2-7
size: many
D: TRBD2

CDR3: CSARDVREMNTEAFF
DNA: TGCAGTGCTAGAGATGTCAGGGAGATGAACACTGAAGCTTTCTTT
V: TRBV20-1
J: TRBJ1-1
size: many
D: .

CDR3: CASSVEGQGALHEQFF
DNA: TGTGCCAGCAGCGTAGAGGGACAGGGGGCCCTTCATGAGCAGTTCTTC
V: TRBV9
J: TRBJ2-1
size: many
D: TRBD1

CDR3: CASSVGTGIDTQYF
DNA: TGTGCCAGCAGCGTAGGGACAGGGATAGATACGCAGTATTTT
V: TRBV9
J: TRBJ2-3
size: many
D: TRBD1

CDR3: CASSGRGLAGSQETQYF
DNA: TGTGCCAGCAGCGGAAGAGGACTAGCGGGATCACAAGAGACCCAGTACTTC
V: TRBV9
J: TRBJ2-5
size: many
D: TRBD2

CDR3: CASISISGVGGEHYF
DNA: TGTGCCAGCATTTCCATATCGGGAGTGGGGGGGGAGCATTACTTC
V: TRBV6-5
J: TRBJ2-7
size: few
D: TRBD2

CDR3: CAISLGSRNEQFF
DNA: TGTGCCATCAGTTTAGGGTCCCGCAATGAGCAGTTCTTC
V: TRBV10-3
J: TRBJ2-1
size: few
D: .

CDR3: CASSSYVQGAHYEQFF
DNA: TGCGCCAGCAGCTCCTACGTACAGGGGGCGCACTATGAGCAGTTCTTC
V: TRBV5-1
J: TRBJ2-1
size: .
D: TRBD1

CDR3: CASSSYAGLTSGEQFF
DNA: TGTGCCAGCAGTTCATACGCGGGACTAACCAGCGGTGAGCAGTTCTTC
V: TRBV27
J: TRBJ2-1
size: medium-sized
D: TRBD2

CDR3: CASSLNMNTEAFF
DNA: TGTGCCAGCAGTTTAAACATGAACACTGAAGCTTTCTTT
V: TRBV27
J: TRBJ1-1
size: many
D: .

CDR3: CAISDDGTGVLPQHF
DNA: TGTGCCATCAGCGACGACGGGACAGGGGTTCTGCCCCAGCATTTT
V: TRBV10-3
J: TRBJ1-5
size: .
D: TRBD1

CDR3: CASSRLRDRGVYEQYF
DNA: TGTGCCAGCAGCCGACTCCGGGACAGGGGGGTCTACGAGCAGTACTTC
V: TRBV27
J: TRBJ2-7
size: .
D: TRBD1

CDR3: CSAQTSGRATYNEQFF
DNA: TGCAGTGCCCAGACTAGCGGCCGAGCGACCTACAATGAGCAGTTCTTC
V: TRBV20-1
J: TRBJ2-1
size: .
D: TRBD2

CDR3: CASSSVTGINYGYAF
DNA: TGTGCCAGCAGCTCAGTCACAGGGATTAACTATGGCTACGCCTTC
V: TRBV5-4
J: TRBJ1-2
size: many
D: .

CDR3: CASSYTGANQPQHF
DNA: TGTGCCAGCAGTTATACAGGGGCGAATCAGCCCCAGCATTTT
V: TRBV6-5
J: TRBJ1-5
size: .
D: TRBD1

CDR3: CASRSSGSYNEQFF
DNA: TGTGCCAGTAGATCTAGCGGTTCCTACAATGAGCAGTTCTTC
V: TRBV19
J: TRBJ2-1
size: few
D: TRBD2

CDR3: CASSQVDRGNTEAFF
DNA: TGTGCCAGCAGCCAAGTTGACAGGGGGAACACTGAAGCTTTCTTT
V: TRBV4-2
J: TRBJ1-1
size: once
D: TRBD1

CDR3: CASSVTSGTSGSRSGTGELFF
DNA: TGTGCCAGCAGCGTAACCTCCGGGACTAGCGGGAGTAGGTCGGGCACCGGGGAGCTGTTTTTT
V: TRBV9
J: TRBJ2-2
size: many
D: TRBD2

CDR3: CASSVDAAGSPLHF
DNA: TGTGCCAGCAGCGTAGACGCCGCAGGTTCACCCCTCCACTTT
V: TRBV9
J: TRBJ1-6
size: many
D: .

CDR3: CSARDKVAADQNQHF
DNA: TGCAGTGCTAGAGATAAGGTGGCTGCGGATCAGAACCAGCATTTT
V: TRBV20-1
J: TRBJ1-5
size: .
D: .

CDR3: CASSHTLEGGLPKNIQYF
DNA: TGTGCCAGCAGCCATACCTTAGAGGGAGGGTTGCCCAAAAACATTCAGTACTTC
V: TRBV7-8
J: TRBJ2-4
size: many
D: TRBD2

CDR3: CASSLTLRTLNYGYTF
DNA: TGTGCCAGCAGTTTAACTTTGCGGACCCTCAACTATGGCTACACCTTC
V: TRBV27
J: TRBJ1-2
size: medium-sized
D: .

CDR3: CASSLQGSLETQYF
DNA: TGTGCCAGCTCTCTTCAGGGTTCTTTGGAGACCCAGTACTTC
V: TRBV18
J: TRBJ2-5
size: many
D: .

CDR3: CASSYPPGSGKMVGELFF
DNA: TGTGCCAGCAGTTACCCACCGGGGAGCGGGAAGATGGTCGGGGAGCTGTTTTTT
V: TRBV6-2/TRBV6-3
J: TRBJ2-2
size: many
D: TRBD2